This T cell receptor (beta chain) stems from a study of shared clonotypes between healthy human individuals. TCRdb keeps only in-frame clones here, not all; method: immunoSEQ multiplex PCR. The sample carries some 1.4 million clones, 95% to 97% recorded once. Germline CDR1 and CDR2: SGHAT and FQNNGV. V lost 3 bases and J lost 0; bases outside the gene matches: 7. The CDR3 totals 17 residues. Sequenced input: naive CD4+ T cells sorted from blood. Subset reported: CD45RA+ positively selected. The chain couples TRBV11-2 to TRBJ2-1, with 8 bases lining up with TRBD2. This clonotype originated in a man aged 25-40 years in good health. The CDR3 spells CASSLRQRGSSYNEQFF. The DNA for the CDR3 is TGTGCCAGCAGCTTGCGGCAGCGGGGGAGCTCCTACAATGAGCAGTTCTTC.